This TCR beta chain was identified during a study of T-cell memory formation after mild COVID-19. Findings and limits, study-wide: Clones that contracted clustered mainly in CM and EM if CD4+ and in EMRA if CD8+. Contracting clones from day 15 to 85 had balanced CD4/CD8; later expanders favoured CD4+.

Trimming removed 5 bases from V and 5 bases from J, with 18 bases in between. The CDR3 length is 15 residues. The TCR alpha and TCR beta cDNA libraries, bearing sample barcodes and UMIs, were generated by 5'RACE using constant-segment primers. TCRdb fed the 5' RACE reads into MiXCR, producing one record per CDR3 protein. The profile covers fewer than 600,000 distinct CDR3 sequences, with roughly 22% appearing a single time and about 8.2% taken by the ten largest. This clonotype was observed a handful of times. What it binds is unknown. This receptor was taken from an adult woman who had mild COVID-19 (a few samples of this study predate the infection). Cell type and time point are not known. Sequenced material: PBMCs or a T cell subset sorted from them (not recorded which). The V call is TRBV12-3 or TRBV12-4, the J call TRBJ1-1; a possible D gene is TRBD1 (5 bases). Here the CDR3 reads CASSPEGREKTEAFF. DNA of the CDR3: TGTGCCAGCAGTCCCGAGGGCAGGGAGAAAACTGAAGCTTTCTTT.